The sequence of this T cell receptor beta chain was determined in a study of T cell changes during pregnancy in multiple sclerosis (dated by TCRdb to the late 2010s). Study-level background: The study looked at changes in the T cell repertoire across pregnancy in women with multiple sclerosis.

Details on this clone: The antigen it binds to is not known. Qualities for individual bases were not recorded, and no much larger clone is one base off.

Receptor amplification or capture employed the immunoSEQ multiplex PCR assay. TCRdb obtained this table from immuneACCESS and retained in-frame rearrangements with V and J assigned. These tables miss some clones; where compared with another copy, unresolved V genes account for less than half of the shortfall, and the remainder is unexplained. The sample contains about 28,000 clones, 92% of them found a single time. Clones ranked in the top ten supply under 5% of the sample. CDR1 and CDR2 are read off the germline V gene as SGHDN and FVKESK. The CDR3, from cysteine to phenylalanine, totals 14 residues. The only DNA kept is the CDR3, 42 bases in frame from the first base. Deletion took 4 bases off V and 3 bases off J, with a span of 12 bases between the germline ends.

The sequence joins TRBV14 to TRBJ1-1; possibly the D gene is TRBD1, per 6 matching bases. This material consisted of peripheral blood, taken in the first trimester of pregnancy. The origin of this receptor is a female donor in good health, enrolled as a control in a pregnancy study. At the DNA level, the sequence is TGTGCCAGCAGCCGCACGGACAGCTACACTGAAGCTTTCTTT. This translates into CASSRTDSYTEAFF.